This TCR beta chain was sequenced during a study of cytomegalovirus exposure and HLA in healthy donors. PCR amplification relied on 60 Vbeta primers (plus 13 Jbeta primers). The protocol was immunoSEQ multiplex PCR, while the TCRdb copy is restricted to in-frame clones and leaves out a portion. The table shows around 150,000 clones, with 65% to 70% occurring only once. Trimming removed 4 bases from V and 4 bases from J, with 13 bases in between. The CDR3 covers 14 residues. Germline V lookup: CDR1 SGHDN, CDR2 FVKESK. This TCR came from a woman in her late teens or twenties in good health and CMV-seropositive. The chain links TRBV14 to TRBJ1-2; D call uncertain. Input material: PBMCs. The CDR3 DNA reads TGTGCCAGCAGCCTCGGAGGCGGATCCTATGGCTACACCTTC. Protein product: CASSLGGGSYGYTF.